These 16 T cell receptor beta chains originate from one sample sequenced in a study of blood T cell repertoires in COVID-19. Method: immunoSEQ multiplex PCR; TCRdb's copy keeps in-frame clones and lacks some. The sample shows about 59,000 clones, 90% of them seen only once. Specimen: peripheral blood. These receptors all come from a man aged 80 or over with acute or convalescent COVID-19.

The chain couples TRBV6-6 to TRBJ1-3; D possibly corresponds to TRBD1 (5 bases). V lost 6 bases and J lost 0, with 9 bases in between. Germline CDR1 MNHNY, CDR2 SVGAGI (reference sequence). The CDR3 runs 14 residues. Here the CDR3 reads CASRLTVSGNTIYF. The CDR3 nucleotides are TGTGCCAGCAGGCTGACAGTCTCTGGAAACACCATATATTTT.

The CDR3 coding sequence is TGTGCCACCAGTGATGGACTGTTCTCTGGAAACACCATATATTTT. Its translation: CATSDGLFSGNTIYF. The V gene is TRBV24-1, the J gene TRBJ1-3; the D is unclear. The V and J ends lost 3 bases and 0 bases respectively, with 8 bases between them. The CDR3 sequence is 15 residues long. Germline values: CDR1 KGHDR, CDR2 SFDVKD.

The rearrangement joins TRBV6-5 to TRBJ1-1, with D possibly being TRBD1 (5 bases). Germline V gives CDR1 MNHEY, CDR2 SVGAGI. The V and J ends lost 6 bases and 4 bases respectively, with 15 bases between them. The CDR3 has 14 residues. The CDR3 here is CASSLEGSGTEAFF. Written as DNA, the CDR3 is TGTGCCAGCAGCTTGGAGGGGTCTGGCACTGAAGCTTTCTTT.

The rearrangement uses TRBV28 and TRBJ1-2, with D uncertain. Germline CDR1 is MDHEN and CDR2 is SYDVKM. Trimming shortened V by 7 bases and J by 4 bases, and 7 bases separated the two germline ends. This CDR3 contains 11 residues. CDR3 coding DNA: TGTGCCAGCACCCCGGGCTATGGCTACACCTTC. This translates into CASTPGYGYTF.

J is TRBJ2-5 and V is TRBV6-5, with 7 bases lining up with TRBD1. V gave up 8 bases and J gave up 4 bases; unmatched junction bases: 10. Looked up from germline, CDR1 is MNHEY and CDR2 is SVGAGI. The CDR3 is 14 residues long. CDR3 nucleotides: TGTGCCAGCTCATTGTCAGGGGGTACAGAGACCCAGTACTTC. It codes for CASSLSGGTETQYF.

The chain is built from TRBV6-5 and TRBJ2-3; 7 nucleotides agree with TRBD1. The junction had 7 bases not matched to a gene; V was cut back by 6 bases and J by 4 bases. The germline CDR1 and CDR2 sequences are MNHEY and SVGAGI. This CDR3 has 14 amino acids. CDR3 in DNA: TGTGCCAGCAGACGGACAGGTAGATCAGATACGCAGTATTTT. Residues: CASRRTGRSDTQYF.

The chain has TRBV11-3 and TRBJ2-3; TRBD1 matches 7 bases. CDR3 size: 16 residues. The V segment lost 4 bases and the J segment 4 bases; nucleotides outside the gene matches: 11. In germline, CDR1 is SGHNT, CDR2 YENEEA. The CDR3 nucleotides are TGTGCCAGCAGCTCGCGCGACCGACAGGGTGCAGATACGCAGTATTTT. Its protein is CASSSRDRQGADTQYF.

V gene TRBV6-6 combines with J gene TRBJ1-1, with D unclear. The CDR3 has 12 amino acids. Between the trimmed V and J ends, which lost 0 bases and 5 bases, there was a span of 4 bases. Germline V lookup: CDR1 MNHNY, CDR2 SVGAGI (reference sequence). The CDR3: CASSYSRTEAFF. DNA for the CDR3: TGTGCCAGCAGTTACTCGAGGACTGAAGCTTTCTTT.

The V call is TRBV7-2, the J call TRBJ2-7; possibly TRBD1 for D (6 bases). Looked up from germline, CDR1 is SGHTA and CDR2 is FQGNSA. Trimming left V 1 base short and J 3 bases short, with 13 bases between. The CDR3 is 15 amino acids. The CDR3 protein is CASSLEVGAYYEQYF. The DNA for the CDR3 is TGTGCCAGCAGCTTAGAGGTGGGGGCCTACTACGAGCAGTACTTC.

The genes are TRBV7-2 and TRBJ1-2, with a tentative D call TRBD1 (6 bases). Trimming took 3 bases from V and 4 from J, leaving 9 bases between them. Germline CDR1 SGHTA, CDR2 FQGNSA. The CDR3 consists of 13 residues. The CDR3 loop is CASSFTGSYGYTF. The CDR3 DNA sequence: TGTGCCAGCAGCTTTACAGGGAGCTATGGCTACACCTTC.

The chain has TRBV7-9 and TRBJ1-4; TRBD1 aligns across 10 bases. The CDR3 extends over 16 amino acids. The junction had 9 bases not matched to a gene; V was cut back by 3 bases and J by 8 bases. Per germline, CDR1 SEHNR and CDR2 FQNEAQ (reference sequence). CDR3: CASSLGDRGQEEKLFF. The CDR3 region has the DNA TGTGCCAGCAGCTTGGGCGACAGGGGGCAGGAGGAAAAACTGTTTTTT.

This sequence joins TRBV6-6 and TRBJ1-2; D is possibly TRBD1 (5 bases). Germline V gene sequence: CDR1 MNHNY, CDR2 SVGAGI (reference sequence). CDR3 length equals 12 residues. The V gene lost 6 bases and the J gene lost 2 bases, with 7 bases spanning the gap. The CDR3 spells CASRRQNYGYTF. As DNA, the CDR3 is TGTGCCAGCAGAAGACAGAACTATGGCTACACCTTC.

The CDR3 sequence: CASSPDNALANEQYF. The DNA for the CDR3 is TGTGCCAGCAGCCCGGACAATGCCCTGGCCAACGAGCAGTACTTC. The rearrangement uses TRBV28 and TRBJ2-7, with D possibly being TRBD1 (5 bases). Germline V lookup: CDR1 MDHEN, CDR2 SYDVKM. V lost 6 bases and J lost 5, with 20 bases in between. The CDR3 has 15 amino acids.

The chain employs TRBV7-3 and TRBJ2-3, with D tentatively TRBD1 (7 bases). This CDR3 contains 15 residues. V was cut by 5 bases and J by 2 bases, with 14 bases left in between. Germline CDR1 and CDR2: SGHTA and FQGTGA. Here the CDR3 DNA reads TGTGCCAGCAGCGCGACCAGGGGGGCCACAGATACGCAGTATTTT. This encodes CASSATRGATDTQYF.

The genes are TRBV28 and TRBJ2-1, with 10 bases lining up with TRBD2. J gave up 4 bases and V 3 bases, and 6 bases lay outside the gene matches. The CDR3 is 16 residues long. Germline V gene sequence: CDR1 MDHEN, CDR2 SYDVKM. CDR3: CASSFARTSGYNEQFF. The CDR3 nucleotides read TGTGCCAGCAGTTTTGCGAGGACTAGCGGTTACAATGAGCAGTTCTTC.

This clone was seen only once. J is TRBJ1-1 and V is TRBV7-2; 7 positions agree with TRBD1. Per the germline V gene, CDR1 is SGHTA and CDR2 is FQGNSA. This CDR3 contains 15 residues. V shed 5 bases and J 1 base; nucleotides not matched to a gene: 7. CDR3 DNA sequence: TGTGCCAGCAGCGTCGGGACAGCTGCGAACACTGAAGCTTTCTTT. The encoded protein is CASSVGTAANTEAFF. Complete variable domain (other parts from reference TRBV7-2 and TRBJ1-1): GAGVSQSPSNKVTEKGKDVELRCDPISGHTALYWYRQSLGQGLEFLIYFQGNSAPDKSGLPSDRFSAERTGGSVSTLTIQRTQQEDSAVYLCASSVGTAANTEAFFGQGTRLTVV.